These 13 T cell receptor beta chains were sequenced from one sample in a study of cytomegalovirus exposure and HLA in healthy donors. Assay used: immunoSEQ multiplex PCR; TCRdb lists only in-frame clones, some missing. The data contain about 82,000 clones, about 92% of them singletons. Material for sequencing was PBMCs. The receptors shown here come from a man younger than 35 in good health and CMV-seronegative.

This chain links TRBV28 with TRBJ1-5, with TRBD1 as a possible D gene (5 bases). The V end lost 3 bases, the J end lost 1 base, and 7 bases lay between the germline ends. The CDR3 totals 14 residues. Germline assignment: CDR1 MDHEN and CDR2 SYDVKM. The CDR3, as DNA: TGTGCCAGCAGTTTGGGGCCGAGCAATCAGCCCCAGCATTTT. This translates into CASSLGPSNQPQHF.

This chain connects TRBV5-1 to TRBJ2-7, with D possibly being TRBD1 (5 bases). Between the trimmed V and J ends, which lost 4 bases and 3 bases, there was a span of 17 bases. The CDR3 runs to 15 residues. The germline V gene encodes CDR1 SGHRS and CDR2 YFSETQ. The CDR3 DNA reads TGCGCCAGCAGCCCTGGTGACAGCCGTTACTACGAGCAGTACTTC. Residues: CASSPGDSRYYEQYF. Combining the CDR3 with reference TRBV5-1 and TRBJ2-7 gives the whole variable domain KAGVTQTPRYLIKTRGQQVTLSCSPISGHRSVSWYQQTPGQGLQFLFEYFSETQRNKGNFPGRFSGRQFSNSRSEMNVSTLELGDSALYLCASSPGDSRYYEQYFGPGTRLTVT.

Points on this clone: Other DNA sequences from this sample encode an identical CDR3 as well. The chain employs TRBV18 and TRBJ2-3; 9 positions agree with TRBD2. Germline values: CDR1 KGHSH, CDR2 LQKENI. Trimming removed 4 bases from V and 7 bases from J; junction bases left unmatched: 12. The CDR3 spans 16 residues. The CDR3 spells CASSLTSGGAEYTQYF. The CDR3 region has the DNA TGTGCCAGCTCACTGACTAGCGGAGGGGCCGAGTATACGCAGTATTTT.

The chain employs TRBV7-3 and TRBJ2-2; 7 nucleotides line up with TRBD1. This CDR3 has 16 residues. Germline CDR1 and CDR2: SGHTA and FQGTGA. The V and J ends lost 4 bases and 6 bases, in that order; junction bases with no gene match: 11. CDR3 sequence reads: CASSSQTGSRPGELFF. In DNA form, the CDR3 reads TGTGCCAGCAGCTCCCAGACAGGGTCGAGGCCCGGGGAGCTGTTTTTT. Full variable domain (remainder filled in from reference TRBV7-3 and TRBJ2-2): GAGVSQTPSNKVTEKGKYVELRCDPISGHTALYWYRQSLGQGPEFLIYFQGTGAADDSGLPNDRFFAVRPEGSVSTLKIQRTERGDSAVYLCASSSQTGSRPGELFFGEGSRLTVL.

The V call is TRBV28, the J call TRBJ2-5; TRBD2 matches 7 bases. Germline V gene sequence: CDR1 MDHEN, CDR2 SYDVKM. Losses at the gene ends were 3 bases for V and 5 bases for J; bases not matched to a gene: 6. The CDR3 contains 14 residues. The CDR3 protein is CASSLAGATETQYF. For the CDR3, the DNA is TGTGCCAGCAGTTTGGCGGGAGCGACCGAGACCCAGTACTTC.

The chain recombines TRBV9 with TRBJ2-7; TRBD2 matches 10 bases. The junction had 4 bases not matched to a gene; V was cut back by 0 bases and J by 4 bases. Germline V gives CDR1 SGDLS, CDR2 YYNGEE. There are 15 residues in the CDR3. CDR3 loop: CASSVGSGGAYEQYF. CDR3 sequence (DNA): TGTGCCAGCAGCGTAGGGAGCGGGGGGGCTTACGAGCAGTACTTC.

The rearrangement joins TRBV5-1 to TRBJ2-7; D perhaps matches TRBD2 (7 bases). The V gene's germline CDR1 is SGHRS and CDR2 YFSETQ. This CDR3 is 16 amino acids long. V was trimmed by 0 bases and J by 1 base, leaving 14 bases between them. CDR3 residues: CASSLGTRGPSYEQYF. The DNA of the CDR3 is TGCGCCAGCAGCTTGGGGACGCGGGGGCCTTCCTACGAGCAGTACTTC.

The chain's CDR3 is CASSIGGIGSYNEQFF. CDR3 DNA sequence: TGTGCCAGTAGTATAGGAGGAATAGGCTCCTACAATGAGCAGTTCTTC. The chain carries TRBV19 and TRBJ2-1; no clear D. The CDR3 totals 16 residues. The germline V gene has CDR1 LNHDA and CDR2 SQIVND (reference sequence). V was pared by 1 base and J by 0 bases, with 10 bases between. Drawing the rest from reference TRBV19 and TRBJ2-1, the complete variable domain is DGGITQSPKYLFRKEGQNVTLSCEQNLNHDAMYWYRQDPGQGLRLIYYSQIVNDFQKGDIAEGYSVSREKKESFPLTVTSAQKNPTAFYLCASSIGGIGSYNEQFFGPGTRLTVL.

This chain uses TRBV5-4 with TRBJ2-7; D not certain. Germline V gene lookup returns CDR1 SGHNT and CDR2 YYREEE (reference sequence). Trimming shortened V by 0 bases and J by 0 bases, and 7 bases separated the two germline ends. CDR3 length equals 14 residues. The CDR3 protein is CASSLGTVSYEQYF. The CDR3 region has the DNA TGTGCCAGCAGCTTGGGTACTGTCTCCTACGAGCAGTACTTC.

The V gene is TRBV5-1, the J gene TRBJ2-3; weak D call: TRBD2 (5 bases). Trimming stripped 1 base from V and 4 bases from J, with 13 bases between. CDR3 size: 15 residues. Germline V lookup: CDR1 SGHRS, CDR2 YFSETQ. The CDR3 DNA follows: TGCGCCAGCAGCTTGTCTGGGGTCGGGGCAGATACGCAGTATTTT. It codes for CASSLSGVGADTQYF.

J is TRBJ1-1 and V is TRBV10-2; a possible D gene is TRBD1 (6 bases). Germline-derived CDR1 and CDR2 are WSHSY and SAAADI. The length of the CDR3 is 13 residues. V dropped 6 bases and J dropped 3 bases, with 11 bases sitting between them. CDR3 in amino acids: CASRRDKDTEAFF. The CDR3 coding sequence is TGCGCCAGCAGACGGGACAAAGACACTGAAGCTTTCTTT.

The gene calls are TRBV18 and TRBJ1-2; possible D gene TRBD1, 5 bases. V lost 3 bases to trimming and J lost 1 base, with 9 bases between them. Germline CDR1 KGHSH, CDR2 LQKENI. There are 14 residues in the CDR3. This chain's CDR3 is CASSPQGDNYGYTF. The CDR3 nucleotides are TGTGCCAGCTCACCTCAGGGCGATAACTATGGCTACACCTTC.

This clone came up a few times. V usage is TRBV2 and J usage is TRBJ2-3; D is perhaps TRBD1 (5 bases). Trimming took 4 bases from V and 1 from J, leaving 9 bases between them. The germline V gene has CDR1 SNHLY and CDR2 FYNNEI. The CDR3 has 14 residues. The CDR3 reads CASSAVRGTDTQYF. DNA of the CDR3: TGTGCCAGCAGTGCGGTCAGGGGCACAGATACGCAGTATTTT.